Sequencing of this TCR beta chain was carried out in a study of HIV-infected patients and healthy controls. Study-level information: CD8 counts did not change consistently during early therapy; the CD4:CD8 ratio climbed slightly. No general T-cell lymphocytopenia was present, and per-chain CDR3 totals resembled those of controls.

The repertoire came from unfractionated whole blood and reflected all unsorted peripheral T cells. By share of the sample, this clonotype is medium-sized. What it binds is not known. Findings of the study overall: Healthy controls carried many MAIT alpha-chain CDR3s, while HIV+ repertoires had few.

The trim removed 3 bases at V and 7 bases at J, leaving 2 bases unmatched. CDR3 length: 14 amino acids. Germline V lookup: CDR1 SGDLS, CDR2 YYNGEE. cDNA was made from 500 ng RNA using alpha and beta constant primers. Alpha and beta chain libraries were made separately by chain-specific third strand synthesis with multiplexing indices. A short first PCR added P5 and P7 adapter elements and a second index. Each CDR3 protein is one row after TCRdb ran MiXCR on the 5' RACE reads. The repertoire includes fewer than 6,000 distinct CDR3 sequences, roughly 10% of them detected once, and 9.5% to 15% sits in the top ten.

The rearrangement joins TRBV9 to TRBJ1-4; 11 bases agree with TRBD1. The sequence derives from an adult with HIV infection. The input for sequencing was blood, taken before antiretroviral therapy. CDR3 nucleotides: TGTGCCAGCAGCGACGGGACAGGGGGTGAAAAACTGTTTTTT. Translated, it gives CASSDGTGGEKLFF.